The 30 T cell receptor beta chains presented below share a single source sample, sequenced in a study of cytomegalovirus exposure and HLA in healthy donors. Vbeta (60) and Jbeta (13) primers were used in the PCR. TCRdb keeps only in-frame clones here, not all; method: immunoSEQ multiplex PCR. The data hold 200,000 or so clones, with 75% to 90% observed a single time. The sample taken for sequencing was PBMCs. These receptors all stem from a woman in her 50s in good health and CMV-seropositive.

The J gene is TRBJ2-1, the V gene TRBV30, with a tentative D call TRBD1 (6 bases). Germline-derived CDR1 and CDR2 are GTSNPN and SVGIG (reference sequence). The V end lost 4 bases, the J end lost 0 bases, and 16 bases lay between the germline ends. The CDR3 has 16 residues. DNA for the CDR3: TGTGCCTGGAACGCCCCGGGACAAAGCTCCTACAATGAGCAGTTCTTC. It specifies CAWNAPGQSSYNEQFF.

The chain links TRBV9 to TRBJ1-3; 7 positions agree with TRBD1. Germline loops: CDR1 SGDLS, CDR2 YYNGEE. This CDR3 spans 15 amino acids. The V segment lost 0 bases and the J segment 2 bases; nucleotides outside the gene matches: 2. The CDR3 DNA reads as TGTGCCAGCAGCGTAGGAGGACAGGCTGGAAACACCATATATTTT. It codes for CASSVGGQAGNTIYF.

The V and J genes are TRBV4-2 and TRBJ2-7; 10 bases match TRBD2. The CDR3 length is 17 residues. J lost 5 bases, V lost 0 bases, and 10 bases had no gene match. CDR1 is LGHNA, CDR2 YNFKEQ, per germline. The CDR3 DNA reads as TGTGCCAGCAGCCAAGAAGCCCGAGCGGGAGGGCCCCACGAGCAGTACTTC. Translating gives CASSQEARAGGPHEQYF.

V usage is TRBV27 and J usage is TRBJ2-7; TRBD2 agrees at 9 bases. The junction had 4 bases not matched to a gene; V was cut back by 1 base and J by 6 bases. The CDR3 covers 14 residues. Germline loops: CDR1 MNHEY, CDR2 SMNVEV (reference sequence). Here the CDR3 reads CASSLLAGAPEQYF. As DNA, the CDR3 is TGTGCCAGCAGTTTATTAGCGGGAGCCCCCGAGCAGTACTTC.

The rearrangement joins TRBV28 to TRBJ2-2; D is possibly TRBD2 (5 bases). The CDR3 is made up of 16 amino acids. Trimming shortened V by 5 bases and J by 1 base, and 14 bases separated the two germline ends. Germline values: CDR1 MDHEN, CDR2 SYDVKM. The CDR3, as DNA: TGTGCCAGCAGTCAGACCCCCGGGATGAACACCGGGGAGCTGTTTTTT. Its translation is CASSQTPGMNTGELFF.

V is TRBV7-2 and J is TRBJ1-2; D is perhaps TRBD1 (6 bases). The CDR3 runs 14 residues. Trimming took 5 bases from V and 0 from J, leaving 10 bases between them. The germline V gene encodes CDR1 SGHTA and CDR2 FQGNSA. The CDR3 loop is CASSLRQANYGYTF. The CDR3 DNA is TGTGCCAGCAGCCTAAGACAGGCTAACTATGGCTACACCTTC.

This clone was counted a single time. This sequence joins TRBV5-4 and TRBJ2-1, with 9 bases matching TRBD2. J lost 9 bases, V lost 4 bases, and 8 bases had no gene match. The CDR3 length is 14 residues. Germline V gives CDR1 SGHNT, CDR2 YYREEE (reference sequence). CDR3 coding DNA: TGTGCCAGCAGCCTCGAGCGGGGGGAGGTTGAGCAGTTCTTC. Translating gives CASSLERGEVEQFF.

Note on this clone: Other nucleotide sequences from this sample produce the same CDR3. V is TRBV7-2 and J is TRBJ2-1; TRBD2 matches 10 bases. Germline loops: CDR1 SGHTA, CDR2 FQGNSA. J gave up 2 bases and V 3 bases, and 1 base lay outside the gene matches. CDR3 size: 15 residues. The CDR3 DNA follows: TGTGCCAGCAGCTTTCTAGCGGGAGCCTACAATGAGCAGTTCTTC. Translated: CASSFLAGAYNEQFF.

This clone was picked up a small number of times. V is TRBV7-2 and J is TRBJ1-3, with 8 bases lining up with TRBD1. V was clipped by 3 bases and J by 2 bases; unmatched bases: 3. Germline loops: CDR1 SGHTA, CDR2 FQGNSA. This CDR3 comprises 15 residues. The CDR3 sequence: CASSFDRGAGNTIYF. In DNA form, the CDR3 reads TGTGCCAGCAGCTTCGACAGGGGAGCTGGAAACACCATATATTTT. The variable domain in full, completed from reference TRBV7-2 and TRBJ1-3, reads GAGVSQSPSNKVTEKGKDVELRCDPISGHTALYWYRQSLGQGLEFLIYFQGNSAPDKSGLPSDRFSAERTGGSVSTLTIQRTQQEDSAVYLCASSFDRGAGNTIYFGEGSWLTVV.

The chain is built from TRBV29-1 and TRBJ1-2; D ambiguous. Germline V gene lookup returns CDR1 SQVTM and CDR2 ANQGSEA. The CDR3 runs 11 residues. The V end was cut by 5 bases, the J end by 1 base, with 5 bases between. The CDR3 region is CSVFLNYGYTF. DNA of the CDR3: TGCAGCGTTTTCCTTAACTATGGCTACACCTTC.

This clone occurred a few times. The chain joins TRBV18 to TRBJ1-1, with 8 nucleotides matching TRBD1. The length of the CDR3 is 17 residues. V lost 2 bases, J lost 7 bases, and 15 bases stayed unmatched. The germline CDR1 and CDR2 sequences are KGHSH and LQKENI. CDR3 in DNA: TGTGCCAGCTCACCAAGGAGGGCGGAACAGGGGACAGGTGAAGCTTTCTTT. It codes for CASSPRRAEQGTGEAFF. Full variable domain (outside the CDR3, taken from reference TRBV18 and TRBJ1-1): NAGVMQNPRHLVRRRGQEARLRCSPMKGHSHVYWYRQLPEEGLKFMVYLQKENIIDESGMPKERFSAEFPKEGPSILRIQQVVRGDSAAYFCASSPRRAEQGTGEAFFGQGTRLTVV.

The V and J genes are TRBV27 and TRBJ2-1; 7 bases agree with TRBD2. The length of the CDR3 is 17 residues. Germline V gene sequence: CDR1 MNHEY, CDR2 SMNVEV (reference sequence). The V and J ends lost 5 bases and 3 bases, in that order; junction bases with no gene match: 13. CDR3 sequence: CASSLLPGLSIYNEQFF. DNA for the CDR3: TGTGCCAGCAGTCTCCTCCCGGGACTATCAATCTACAATGAGCAGTTCTTC.

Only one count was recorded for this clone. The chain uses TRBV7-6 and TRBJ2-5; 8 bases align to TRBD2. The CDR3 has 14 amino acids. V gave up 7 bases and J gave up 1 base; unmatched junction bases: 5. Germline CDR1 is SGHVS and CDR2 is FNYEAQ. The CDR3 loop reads CASMERGPQETQYF. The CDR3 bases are TGTGCCAGCATGGAGCGGGGGCCCCAAGAGACCCAGTACTTC.

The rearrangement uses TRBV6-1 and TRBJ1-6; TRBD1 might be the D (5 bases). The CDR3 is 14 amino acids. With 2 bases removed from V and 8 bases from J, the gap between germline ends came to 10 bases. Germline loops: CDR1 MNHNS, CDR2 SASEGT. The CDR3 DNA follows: TGTGCCAGCAGTGAAACCTGGGGGGATTCACCCCTCCACTTT. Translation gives CASSETWGDSPLHF.

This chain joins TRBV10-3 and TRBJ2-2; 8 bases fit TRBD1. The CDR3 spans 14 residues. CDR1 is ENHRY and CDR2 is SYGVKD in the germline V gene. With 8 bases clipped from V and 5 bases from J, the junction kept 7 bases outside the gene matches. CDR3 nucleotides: TGTGCCATCGGCCTGGACAGGGTTACCGGGGAGCTGTTTTTT. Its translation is CAIGLDRVTGELFF.

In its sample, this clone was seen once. This chain's CDR3 is CASSWAGVNYGYTF. The DNA for the CDR3 is TGTGCCAGTAGTTGGGCAGGGGTTAACTATGGCTACACCTTC. The V and J genes are TRBV19 and TRBJ1-2; a possible D gene is TRBD1 (6 bases). Germline CDR1 and CDR2: LNHDA and SQIVND (reference sequence). V was trimmed by 5 bases and J by 1 base, leaving 11 bases between them. This CDR3 contains 14 residues.

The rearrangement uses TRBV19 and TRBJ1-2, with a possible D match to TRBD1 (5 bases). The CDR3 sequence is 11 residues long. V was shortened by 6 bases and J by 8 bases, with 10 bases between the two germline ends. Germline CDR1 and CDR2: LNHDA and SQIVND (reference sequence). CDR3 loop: CASSQGSGYTF. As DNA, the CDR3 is TGTGCCAGTAGCCAGGGTTCAGGCTACACCTTC.

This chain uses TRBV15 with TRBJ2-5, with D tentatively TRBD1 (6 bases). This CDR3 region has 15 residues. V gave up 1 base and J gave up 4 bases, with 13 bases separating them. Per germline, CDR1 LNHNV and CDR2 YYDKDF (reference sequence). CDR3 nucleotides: TGTGCCACCAGCAGAGCGGAGCAAGGGGGAGAGACCCAGTACTTC. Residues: CATSRAEQGGETQYF.

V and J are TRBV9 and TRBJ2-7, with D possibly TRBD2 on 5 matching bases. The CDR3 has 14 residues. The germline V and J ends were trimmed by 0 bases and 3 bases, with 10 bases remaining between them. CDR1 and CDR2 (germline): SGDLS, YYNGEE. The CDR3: CASSVGRGNYEQYF. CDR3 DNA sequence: TGTGCCAGCAGCGTAGGTAGAGGGAACTACGAGCAGTACTTC.

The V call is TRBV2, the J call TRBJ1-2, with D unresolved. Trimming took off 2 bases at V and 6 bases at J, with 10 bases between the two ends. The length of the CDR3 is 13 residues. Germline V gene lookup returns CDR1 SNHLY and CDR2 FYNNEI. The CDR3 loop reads CASSERLRDGYTF. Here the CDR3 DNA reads TGTGCCAGCAGTGAAAGACTAAGAGATGGCTACACCTTC.

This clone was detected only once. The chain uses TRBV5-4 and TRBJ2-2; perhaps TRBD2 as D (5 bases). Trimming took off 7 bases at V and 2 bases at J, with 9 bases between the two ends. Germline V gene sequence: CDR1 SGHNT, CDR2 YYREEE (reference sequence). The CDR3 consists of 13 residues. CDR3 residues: CASSTGNTGELFF. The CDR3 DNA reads TGTGCCAGCTCTACGGGAAACACCGGGGAGCTGTTTTTT.

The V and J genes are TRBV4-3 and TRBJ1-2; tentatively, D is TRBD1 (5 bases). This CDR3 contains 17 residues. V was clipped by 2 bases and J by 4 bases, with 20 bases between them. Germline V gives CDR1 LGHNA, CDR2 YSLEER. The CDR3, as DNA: TGCGCCAGCAGCCAATCGACCGGGGGGGGAGCGGCCTATGGCTACACCTTC. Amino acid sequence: CASSQSTGGGAAYGYTF.

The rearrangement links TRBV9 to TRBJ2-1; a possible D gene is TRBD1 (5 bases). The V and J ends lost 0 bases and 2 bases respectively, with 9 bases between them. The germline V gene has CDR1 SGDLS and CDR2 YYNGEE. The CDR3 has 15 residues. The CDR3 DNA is TGTGCCAGCAGCGTAGGGTCAGGGACCTACAATGAGCAGTTCTTC. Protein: CASSVGSGTYNEQFF.

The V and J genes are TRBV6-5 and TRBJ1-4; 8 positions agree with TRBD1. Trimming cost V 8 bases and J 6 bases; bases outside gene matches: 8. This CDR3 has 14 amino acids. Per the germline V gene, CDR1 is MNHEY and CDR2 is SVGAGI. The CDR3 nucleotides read TGTGCCAGCGGACGCGGGACAGGTGATGAAAAACTGTTTTTT. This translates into CASGRGTGDEKLFF.

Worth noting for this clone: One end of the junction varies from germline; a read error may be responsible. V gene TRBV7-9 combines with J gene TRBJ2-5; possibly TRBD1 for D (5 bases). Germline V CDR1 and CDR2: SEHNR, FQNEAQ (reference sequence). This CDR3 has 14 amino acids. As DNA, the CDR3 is TGTTCCAGCAGCTTGGGCAGGGATCAAGAGACCCAGTACTTC. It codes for CSSSLGRDQETQYF.

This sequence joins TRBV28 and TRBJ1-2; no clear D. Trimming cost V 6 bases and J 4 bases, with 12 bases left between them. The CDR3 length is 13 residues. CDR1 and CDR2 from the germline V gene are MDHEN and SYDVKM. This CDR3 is CASRRPGSYGYTF. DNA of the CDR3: TGTGCCAGCAGGAGACCGGGGAGCTATGGCTACACCTTC.

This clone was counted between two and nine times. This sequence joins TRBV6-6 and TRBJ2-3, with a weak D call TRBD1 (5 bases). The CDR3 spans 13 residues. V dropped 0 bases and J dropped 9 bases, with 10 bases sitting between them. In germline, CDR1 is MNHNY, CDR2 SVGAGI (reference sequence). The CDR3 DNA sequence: TGTGCCAGCAGTTACTCGAATTCAGGGACGCAGTATTTT. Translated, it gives CASSYSNSGTQYF.

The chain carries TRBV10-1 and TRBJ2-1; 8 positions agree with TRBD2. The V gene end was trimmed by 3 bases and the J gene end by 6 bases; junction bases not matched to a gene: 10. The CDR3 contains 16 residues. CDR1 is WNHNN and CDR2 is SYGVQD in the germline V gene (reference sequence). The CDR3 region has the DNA TGCGCCAGCAGTGAAGTGGGAAGCGGGAGACCCAATGAGCAGTTCTTC. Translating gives CASSEVGSGRPNEQFF.

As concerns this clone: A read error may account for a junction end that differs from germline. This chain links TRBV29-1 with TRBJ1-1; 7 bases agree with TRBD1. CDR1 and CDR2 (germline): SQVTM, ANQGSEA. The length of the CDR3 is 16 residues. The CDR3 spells CSVEDRAQQGRPEAFF. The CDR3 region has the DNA TGCAGCGTTGAAGATAGGGCCCAACAGGGGAGGCCTGAAGCTTTTTTT.

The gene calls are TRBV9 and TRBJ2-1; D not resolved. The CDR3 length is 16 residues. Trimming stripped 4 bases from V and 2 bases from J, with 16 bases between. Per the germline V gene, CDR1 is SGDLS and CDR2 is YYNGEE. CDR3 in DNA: TGTGCCAGCAGCACCCGAGGAGACGGAGCCTACAATGAGCAGTTCTTC. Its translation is CASSTRGDGAYNEQFF.